The rows below give T cell receptor beta chains drawn from one sample of a study of CD8 T cell repertoires and HIV-1 epitope variants. Sequencing used immunoSEQ multiplex PCR; TCRdb keeps in-frame clones, though not all of them. This sample has tens of thousands of clones; roughly four fifths occur once, and the top ten carry roughly 24%. Sequenced sample: uncultured baseline CD8+ T cells from peripheral blood mononuclear cells (PBMCs). The source of these receptors is a male donor with HIV. Both conserved end residues are part of each CDR3. Fields, in order: CDR3 protein, CDR3 DNA, J gene, V gene, D gene, clone size. A D gene is named only where the DNA matches it firmly. A clone size is listed for some rows: how often the clone was seen (once, few, many), or a class if it is expanded.

CDR3: CASSLLLVGTGEAEQYF
DNA: TGTGCCAGCAGTTTATTGCTGGTAGGGACAGGGGAGGCCGAGCAGTACTTC
J: TRBJ2-7
V: TRBV28
D: TRBD1
size: .

CDR3: CAISGTGIDGYTF
DNA: TGTGCCATCAGTGGAACGGGGATCGATGGCTACACCTTC
J: TRBJ1-2
V: TRBV10-3
D: .
size: .

CDR3: CASSQGQGGGKTQYF
DNA: TGTGCCAGCAGCCAAGGCCAGGGGGGCGGGAAGACCCAGTACTTC
J: TRBJ2-5
V: TRBV4-2
D: .
size: .

CDR3: CAWSPGAETQYF
DNA: TGTGCCTGGAGTCCCGGGGCAGAGACCCAGTACTTC
J: TRBJ2-5
V: TRBV30
D: .
size: .

CDR3: CASSDVDGGNQPQHF
DNA: TGTGCCAGCAGTGACGTGGACGGGGGCAATCAGCCCCAGCATTTT
J: TRBJ1-5
V: TRBV2
D: .
size: .

CDR3: CASRYGGNSPLHF
DNA: TGTGCCAGCAGGTACGGGGGTAATTCACCCCTCCACTTT
J: TRBJ1-6
V: TRBV27
D: .
size: .

CDR3: CSVLEGASEQYF
DNA: TGCAGCGTCCTAGAGGGAGCAAGCGAGCAGTACTTC
J: TRBJ2-7
V: TRBV29-1
D: .
size: .

CDR3: CASSSRDVTDEQYF
DNA: TGTGCCAGCAGCTCCCGGGACGTTACGGACGAGCAGTACTTC
J: TRBJ2-7
V: TRBV5-4
D: .
size: few

CDR3: CASSLAGYNEQFF
DNA: TGTGCCAGTAGTTTAGCGGGCTACAATGAGCAGTTCTTC
J: TRBJ2-1
V: TRBV19
D: TRBD2
size: many

CDR3: CASSQVSAPDTQYF
DNA: TGCGCCAGCAGCCAAGTCAGCGCCCCAGATACGCAGTATTTT
J: TRBJ2-3
V: TRBV4-1
D: .
size: .

CDR3: CAAASGPYEQYF
DNA: TGTGCTGCGGCTAGCGGTCCCTACGAGCAGTACTTC
J: TRBJ2-7
V: TRBV28
D: TRBD2
size: .

CDR3: CASSYLIEQNTEAFF
DNA: TGTGCCAGCAGTTACCTAATAGAACAGAACACTGAAGCTTTCTTT
J: TRBJ1-1
V: TRBV6-5
D: .
size: .

CDR3: CASSASTSGGAPDTQYF
DNA: TGTGCCAGCAGTGCCTCGACTAGCGGGGGGGCCCCAGATACGCAGTATTTT
J: TRBJ2-3
V: TRBV6-1
D: TRBD2
size: .

CDR3: CASTYSGTAPNEQFF
DNA: TGTGCCAGCACATACTCTGGGACAGCGCCCAATGAGCAGTTCTTC
J: TRBJ2-1
V: TRBV28
D: TRBD1
size: few

CDR3: CASSPKGTNQPQHF
DNA: TGTGCCAGCTCACCCAAGGGAACAAATCAGCCCCAGCATTTT
J: TRBJ1-5
V: TRBV18
D: .
size: .

CDR3: CASSQVLGSRDEQFF
DNA: TGTGCCAGCAGCCAAGTACTGGGGTCCAGGGATGAGCAGTTCTTC
J: TRBJ2-1
V: TRBV14
D: .
size: .

CDR3: CASSLGPSGFVEQYF
DNA: TGTGCCAGCAGCTTGGGTCCTAGCGGGTTCGTTGAGCAGTACTTC
J: TRBJ2-7
V: TRBV5-4
D: TRBD2
size: .

CDR3: CASSIGWTGGTDTQYF
DNA: TGTGCCAGTAGTATAGGTTGGACAGGGGGCACAGATACGCAGTATTTT
J: TRBJ2-3
V: TRBV19
D: TRBD1
size: .

CDR3: CASRIAGGTYEQYF
DNA: TGTGCCAGCAGAATAGCGGGGGGAACCTACGAGCAGTACTTC
J: TRBJ2-7
V: TRBV5-8
D: TRBD2
size: .